This T cell receptor (beta chain) derives from a study of blood T cell repertoires in COVID-19. In the authors' workflow: Counts of nucleated cells, estimated from reference gene primer amplification, were obtained. Sequencing used immunoSEQ multiplex PCR; TCRdb keeps in-frame clones, though not all of them. Clone size and the V and J calls come from that table; the DNA yielded D and trimming. The sample has about 400,000 clones, around 84% seen once; the top ten hold 3%. Germline assignment: CDR1 MNHEY and CDR2 SVGAGI. After removal of 6 bases from V and 14 bases from J, the junction contained 10 bases not matched to a gene. The CDR3 is 12 amino acids.

The rearrangement links TRBV6-5 to TRBJ2-3; 8 nucleotides line up with TRBD1. Sequencing input: peripheral blood. The source of this sequence is a human donor in a cohort sampled during active COVID-19. CDR3 residues: CASSPGTGGTYF. DNA for the CDR3: TGTGCCAGCAGCCCCGGCACAGGGGGGACGTATTTT.